This is a list of T cell receptor beta chains from one sample in a study of shared clonotypes between healthy human individuals. Sequencing used immunoSEQ multiplex PCR; TCRdb keeps in-frame clones, though not all of them. The data contain millions of clones, 90% to 95% of them singletons. The sequenced sample was naive CD4+ T cells sorted from blood. These receptor sequences come from a man between 18 and 35 years old in good health. Each CDR3 is given with its conserved first and last residue.

V gene: TRBV10-3; J gene: TRBJ2-2; CDR3 protein: CATNGPSTNTGELFF
V gene: TRBV7-2; J gene: TRBJ2-7; CDR3 protein: CASSYTAGGRYEQYF
V gene: TRBV6-6; J gene: TRBJ2-1; CDR3 protein: CASSYRPSDNEQFF
V gene: TRBV6-1; J gene: TRBJ1-2; CDR3 protein: CASSESFYYGYTF
V gene: TRBV7-2; J gene: TRBJ1-1; CDR3 protein: CASSFTGQGDTEAFF
V gene: TRBV14; J gene: TRBJ2-2; CDR3 protein: CASSQPNTGELFF
V gene: TRBV15; J gene: TRBJ1-3; CDR3 protein: CATSRDPDGNTIYF
V gene: TRBV7-2; J gene: TRBJ2-7; CDR3 protein: CASSLSSGGPSEQYF
V gene: TRBV10-3; J gene: TRBJ2-1; CDR3 protein: CAISESGTINEQFF
V gene: TRBV6-5; J gene: TRBJ1-2; CDR3 protein: CASSYRTVSNGYTF
V gene: TRBV6-1; J gene: TRBJ2-7; CDR3 protein: CASSGQGYEQYF
V gene: TRBV7-2; J gene: TRBJ2-1; CDR3 protein: CASSPRTSGSTYNEQFF
V gene: TRBV6-6; J gene: TRBJ2-7; CDR3 protein: CASSQTYEQYF
V gene: TRBV5-1; J gene: TRBJ2-5; CDR3 protein: CASSLSWTGETQYF
V gene: TRBV19; J gene: TRBJ1-2; CDR3 protein: CASSFPATGGVGYTF
V gene: TRBV4-1; J gene: TRBJ2-7; CDR3 protein: CASSQDPLAGAAPRYEQYF
V gene: TRBV28; J gene: TRBJ1-5; CDR3 protein: CASSFPGQGARPQHF
V gene: TRBV9; J gene: TRBJ2-1; CDR3 protein: CASSVQGYEQFF
V gene: TRBV5-1; J gene: TRBJ2-2; CDR3 protein: CASSERTDNTGELFF
V gene: TRBV10-3; J gene: TRBJ1-1; CDR3 protein: CAISEKTGGMNTEAFF
V gene: TRBV5-6; J gene: TRBJ2-3; CDR3 protein: CASSLGGTDTQYF
V gene: TRBV5-4; J gene: TRBJ2-1; CDR3 protein: CASSLWITDYNEQFF
V gene: TRBV27; J gene: TRBJ1-1; CDR3 protein: CASSRLRENTEAFF
V gene: TRBV15; J gene: TRBJ2-3; CDR3 protein: CATSREDKGADTQYF
V gene: TRBV30; J gene: TRBJ1-4; CDR3 protein: CAWNQVEEKLFF
V gene: TRBV7-9; J gene: TRBJ2-1; CDR3 protein: CASSLGLAGDNEQFF
V gene: TRBV6-5; J gene: TRBJ2-5; CDR3 protein: CASSLFGETQYF
V gene: TRBV4-1; J gene: TRBJ1-1; CDR3 protein: CASSHPDRQNTEAFF
V gene: TRBV7-9; J gene: TRBJ2-2; CDR3 protein: CASSLVTGELFF
V gene: TRBV4-1; J gene: TRBJ2-5; CDR3 protein: CASSQEGAGGLKQETQYF
V gene: TRBV29-1; J gene: NA; CDR3 protein: CSVGFPGQGSYEQYF
V gene: TRBV10-3; J gene: TRBJ1-5; CDR3 protein: CAISESGGGNQPQHF
V gene: TRBV25-1; J gene: TRBJ1-6; CDR3 protein: CASRSHGSPLHF
V gene: TRBV19; J gene: TRBJ2-7; CDR3 protein: CASSSWTDAYEQYF
V gene: TRBV6-6; J gene: TRBJ2-1; CDR3 protein: CAIAAGWNNEQFF
V gene: TRBV9; J gene: TRBJ2-3; CDR3 protein: CASSPRGGLADVTDTQYF
V gene: TRBV10-3; J gene: TRBJ1-4; CDR3 protein: CAISEAPEKLFF
V gene: TRBV10-2; J gene: TRBJ1-1; CDR3 protein: CASSGHRGVPDTEAFF
V gene: TRBV30; J gene: TRBJ1-6; CDR3 protein: CAWNREPNSPLHF
V gene: TRBV7-9; J gene: TRBJ2-1; CDR3 protein: CASRVSRDRGPPFF
V gene: TRBV5-6; J gene: TRBJ2-2; CDR3 protein: CASSSGLVNTGELFF
V gene: TRBV5-1; J gene: TRBJ1-3; CDR3 protein: CASSEGQAHSGNTIYF
V gene: TRBV4-1; J gene: TRBJ2-4; CDR3 protein: CASSSPLGGVNIQYF
V gene: TRBV5-1; J gene: TRBJ1-1; CDR3 protein: CASSFQGAEAFF
V gene: TRBV9; J gene: TRBJ2-2; CDR3 protein: CASSTNTGELFF
V gene: TRBV5-8; J gene: TRBJ2-7; CDR3 protein: CASRKRTSGLYEQYF